Listed here are 31 T cell receptor beta chains from one sample, sequenced in a study of T-cell reconstitution after alpha-beta-depleted transplantation in children. The TCRbeta library was prepared with unique molecular identifiers. TCRdb reprocessed the PCR reads with MiXCR, giving one entry per CDR3 protein. The sample has around 370,000 distinct CDR3 sequences, 10% seen once. The sample consisted of PBMCs from the stem cell graft donor, taken from the stem cell graft. The receptors here all came from a human donor who donated a stem cell graft to a child with acute lymphoblastic leukemia.

This clonotype was observed many times. The chain uses TRBV5-6 and TRBJ2-7; TRBD2 matches at 9 bases. Trimming removed 3 bases from V and 2 bases from J; junction bases left unmatched: 9. The CDR3 runs to 16 residues. Looked up from germline, CDR1 is SGHDT and CDR2 is YYEEEE. The CDR3 protein is CASSSTGLAKTYEQYF. CDR3 coding DNA: TGTGCCAGCAGCTCGACCGGACTAGCGAAAACCTACGAGCAGTACTTC.

This clonotype was observed a handful of times. V and J are TRBV4-3 and TRBJ2-7; possible D gene TRBD1, 6 bases. V was cut by 1 base and J by 3 bases, with 13 bases left in between. Looked up from germline, CDR1 is LGHNA and CDR2 is YSLEER. This CDR3 is 15 amino acids long. The CDR3 DNA reads TGCGCCAGCAGCCAAGGGGTGGGCAGGGGCTACGAGCAGTACTTC. Translated: CASSQGVGRGYEQYF.

This clonotype was observed a few times. The J gene is TRBJ1-5, the V gene TRBV4-1; tentative D call: TRBD1 (6 bases). The CDR3 spans 17 residues. Trimming took 0 bases from V and 4 from J, leaving 16 bases between them. The V gene's germline CDR1 is MGHRA and CDR2 YSYEKL. CDR3 sequence: CASSQDWGAVGNQPQHF. CDR3 bases: TGCGCCAGCAGCCAAGACTGGGGGGCTGTTGGTAATCAGCCCCAGCATTTT.

Ten or more counts support this clonotype. V gene TRBV5-1 combines with J gene TRBJ2-1; 9 bases map to TRBD2. With V trimmed by 5 bases and J by 5 bases, 8 bases remained unmatched. CDR1 is SGHRS and CDR2 is YFSETQ in the germline V gene. The CDR3 sequence is 15 residues long. The chain's CDR3 is CASRPGLATHNEQFF. In DNA form, the CDR3 reads TGCGCCAGCAGGCCAGGACTAGCGACTCACAATGAGCAGTTCTTC. Together with reference TRBV5-1 and TRBJ2-1, the CDR3 gives the full variable domain: KAGVTQTPRYLIKTRGQQVTLSCSPISGHRSVSWYQQTPGQGLQFLFEYFSETQRNKGNFPGRFSGRQFSNSRSEMNVSTLELGDSALYLCASRPGLATHNEQFFGPGTRLTVL.

This clonotype was counted between two and nine times. The rearrangement uses TRBV6-5 and TRBJ2-1, with D unresolved. The CDR3 extends over 13 amino acids. Deletions cut 6 bases from V and 5 bases from J, with 11 bases between. The germline V gene has CDR1 MNHEY and CDR2 SVGAGI. The CDR3 protein is CASSPDTHNEQFF. The DNA of the CDR3 is TGTGCCAGCAGCCCTGACACCCACAATGAGCAGTTCTTC.

J is TRBJ1-1 and V is TRBV18; D is possibly TRBD1 (6 bases). Germline V CDR1 and CDR2: KGHSH, LQKENI. The ends were cut back, 8 bases at V and 0 bases at J, with 13 bases in the middle. The CDR3 spans 14 residues. As DNA, the CDR3 is TGTGCCAGCACGAATCAGGGGATGAACACTGAAGCTTTCTTT. Translation gives CASTNQGMNTEAFF.

The sample holds many counts of this clonotype. The J gene is TRBJ1-5, the V gene TRBV10-3; D remains unclear. Trimming left V 3 bases short and J 0 bases short, with 3 bases between. CDR3 length equals 13 residues. Germline-derived CDR1 and CDR2 are ENHRY and SYGVKD. The CDR3 DNA sequence: TGTGCCATCAGTGAATATAGCAATCAGCCCCAGCATTTT. Translated, it gives CAISEYSNQPQHF.

The sample holds a few counts of this clonotype. The CDR3 protein is CSVHERFNEQFF. The CDR3 DNA reads TGCAGCGTTCACGAGAGATTCAATGAGCAGTTCTTC. The chain employs TRBV29-1 and TRBJ2-1; D gene uncertain. The CDR3 is 12 amino acids. Germline lookup yields CDR1 SQVTM and CDR2 ANQGSEA. The V and J ends lost 5 bases and 6 bases respectively, with 11 bases between them.

The V gene is TRBV4-1, the J gene TRBJ2-7, with D unresolved. Germline V gene lookup returns CDR1 MGHRA and CDR2 YSYEKL. V gave up 1 base and J gave up 4 bases, with 8 bases separating them. The CDR3 covers 13 residues. Here the CDR3 DNA reads TGCGCCAGCAGCCAAGGAACAGAATACGAGCAGTACTTC. As protein: CASSQGTEYEQYF.

This clonotype turned up a few times. This sequence joins TRBV20-1 and TRBJ1-2; TRBD1 matches 7 bases. Germline V gene sequence: CDR1 DFQATT, CDR2 SNEGSKA (reference sequence). The CDR3 consists of 13 residues. The ends lost 5 bases at V and 6 bases at J; junction bases unmatched: 9. CDR3 residues: CSAARTGRDGYTF. In nucleotides, the CDR3 is TGCAGTGCTGCCCGGACAGGAAGGGATGGCTACACCTTC.

About this clonotype: Its ends do not fully match the called genes, so a read error is possible. The chain recombines TRBV24-1 with TRBJ2-3; 7 bases match TRBD1. The CDR3 has 15 residues. Germline assignment: CDR1 KGHDR and CDR2 SFDVKD. CDR3 region: CATSDPGQVTDMQYF. CDR3 nucleotides: TGTGCCACCAGTGACCCTGGACAGGTCACAGATATGCAGTATTTT.

V and J are TRBV28 and TRBJ1-1; D possibly corresponds to TRBD1 (5 bases). Germline values: CDR1 MDHEN, CDR2 SYDVKM. V was shortened by 2 bases and J by 2 bases, with 15 bases between the two germline ends. The CDR3 has 16 residues. CDR3 nucleotide sequence: TGTGCCAGCAGTTTACTAGTATGGACAAATAACACTGAAGCTTTCTTT. As protein: CASSLLVWTNNTEAFF.

The chain employs TRBV10-3 and TRBJ2-6, with D perhaps TRBD1 (5 bases). Germline loops: CDR1 ENHRY, CDR2 SYGVKD. CDR3 length: 15 residues. V was shortened by 6 bases and J by 4 bases, with 13 bases between the two germline ends. The CDR3 bases are TGTGCCATCAGCCCTGGGGCGGTAGGGGCCAACGTCCTGACTTTC. The encoded protein is CAISPGAVGANVLTF.

J is TRBJ2-7 and V is TRBV11-2; D call uncertain. This CDR3 contains 17 residues. Germline CDR1 SGHAT, CDR2 FQNNGV. The ends were cut back, 4 bases at V and 4 bases at J, with 23 bases in the middle. The CDR3 DNA is TGTGCCAGCAGCTCCCTCCGCACGGGTCCCCTCTCTTACGAGCAGTACTTC. Residues: CASSSLRTGPLSYEQYF.

This clonotype was counted a few times. The chain is built from TRBV7-9 and TRBJ1-3, with D unresolved. The CDR3 has 13 residues. Trimming stripped 7 bases from V and 0 bases from J, with 7 bases between. Germline V gene sequence: CDR1 SEHNR, CDR2 FQNEAQ (reference sequence). Written as DNA, the CDR3 is TGTGCCAGCAACCGGGACTCTGGAAACACCATATATTTT. It is translated as CASNRDSGNTIYF.

This clonotype was observed at least ten times. The chain joins TRBV20-1 to TRBJ2-7, with 10 bases aligning to TRBD1. Germline V lookup: CDR1 DFQATT, CDR2 SNEGSKA (reference sequence). J lost 6 bases, V lost 7 bases, and 6 bases had no gene match. There are 12 residues in the CDR3. The chain's CDR3 is CSGRQGAREQYF. CDR3 sequence (DNA): TGCAGTGGTCGACAGGGGGCGCGCGAGCAGTACTTC.

The table lists this clonotype with many counts. The chain couples TRBV4-2 to TRBJ2-7, with 13 nucleotides matching TRBD2. The CDR3 is made up of 15 amino acids. V lost 3 bases and J lost 5; bases outside the gene matches: 4. Germline V gene sequence: CDR1 LGHNA, CDR2 YNFKEQ. CDR3 protein: CASSQATSGRNEQYF. In DNA form, the CDR3 reads TGTGCCAGCAGCCAGGCGACTAGCGGGAGGAACGAGCAGTACTTC.

This clonotype was counted only a few times. The chain joins TRBV5-1 to TRBJ2-5; D uncertain. V shed 0 bases and J shed 4 bases, with 10 bases lying between them. Germline assignment: CDR1 SGHRS and CDR2 YFSETQ. CDR3 length: 14 amino acids. CDR3 loop: CASSLALELETQYF. The CDR3 DNA follows: TGCGCCAGCAGCTTGGCCTTGGAGCTAGAGACCCAGTACTTC.

The rearrangement joins TRBV5-1 to TRBJ2-3; D possibly matches TRBD1 or TRBD2 (5 bases each). This CDR3 contains 16 residues. The germline V and J ends were trimmed by 0 bases and 0 bases, with 11 bases remaining between them. The V gene's germline CDR1 is SGHRS and CDR2 YFSETQ. As DNA, the CDR3 is TGCGCCAGCAGCTTGGCTCTGGGGGTCAGCACAGATACGCAGTATTTT. Protein: CASSLALGVSTDTQYF.

This clonotype was seen only a few times. J is TRBJ1-2 and V is TRBV20-1, with TRBD1 matching 7 bases. This CDR3 has 16 amino acids. CDR1 is DFQATT, CDR2 SNEGSKA, per germline (reference sequence). The ends lost 3 bases at V and 4 bases at J; junction bases unmatched: 14. Here the CDR3 reads CSARAGTAGEGYGYTF. In nucleotides, the CDR3 is TGCAGTGCTAGGGCCGGGACAGCCGGGGAGGGCTATGGCTACACCTTC.

In its sample, this clonotype was seen a few times. The rearrangement joins TRBV4-3 to TRBJ2-7; either TRBD1 or TRBD2 may supply D (5 bases each). V was clipped by 4 bases and J by 4 bases, with 17 bases between them. This CDR3 is 15 amino acids long. Looked up from germline, CDR1 is LGHNA and CDR2 is YSLEER. The CDR3 DNA sequence: TGCGCCAGCAGCCCTAGCCACGGGGCGCTTTACGAGCAGTACTTC. Its protein product is CASSPSHGALYEQYF.

This clonotype has ten or more counts. The chain recombines TRBV6-2 or TRBV6-3 with TRBJ2-5, with D maybe TRBD1 (5 bases). The length of the CDR3 is 14 residues. The V end was cut by 4 bases, the J end by 5 bases, with 14 bases between. Germline V gene lookup returns CDR1 MNHEY and CDR2 SVGEGT. The CDR3 sequence is CASSSTDTVETQYF. As DNA, the CDR3 is TGTGCCAGCAGTTCGACGGACACGGTCGAGACCCAGTACTTC.

The chain uses TRBV5-1 and TRBJ2-1; 13 nucleotides match TRBD2. Per germline, CDR1 SGHRS and CDR2 YFSETQ. Germline trimming cut 4 bases from V and 5 bases from J; bases unmatched to any gene: 0. The length of the CDR3 is 14 residues. The CDR3 loop is CASSTSGRDNEQFF. The CDR3 nucleotides read TGCGCCAGCAGCACTAGCGGGAGGGACAATGAGCAGTTCTTC.

This clonotype was observed a few times. The chain links TRBV5-1 to TRBJ2-1; maybe TRBD2 (5 bases). This CDR3 spans 15 amino acids. CDR1 and CDR2 (germline): SGHRS, YFSETQ. Trimming pared 0 bases from V and 4 bases from J, leaving 11 bases between. The CDR3 loop is CASSLVERSYNEQFF. CDR3 DNA sequence: TGCGCCAGCAGCTTGGTGGAGCGGTCTTACAATGAGCAGTTCTTC.

A few counts support this clonotype. The chain has TRBV7-2 and TRBJ2-1; D uncertain. From germline, CDR1 is SGHTA and CDR2 FQGNSA. This CDR3 comprises 15 residues. V lost 1 base to trimming and J lost 9 bases, with 16 bases between them. As DNA, the CDR3 is TGTGCCAGCAGCTTAGAAGTCGGCAGGATGGGTGAGCAGTTCTTC. Its protein product is CASSLEVGRMGEQFF.

The chain has TRBV2 and TRBJ2-1; TRBD2 might be the D (6 bases). CDR1 and CDR2 (germline): SNHLY, FYNNEI. Between the trimmed V and J ends, which lost 2 bases and 5 bases, there was a span of 13 bases. The CDR3 runs to 15 residues. The CDR3 DNA follows: TGTGCCAGCAGTGAATTAGCGGAGCTAGACAATGAGCAGTTCTTC. Translation: CASSELAELDNEQFF.

The rearrangement links TRBV28 to TRBJ2-1; D gene ambiguous. With 2 bases removed from V and 6 bases from J, the gap between germline ends came to 8 bases. Per germline, CDR1 MDHEN and CDR2 SYDVKM. This CDR3 has 13 residues. CDR3 sequence reads: CASSLGWANEQFF. Written as DNA, the CDR3 is TGTGCCAGCAGTTTAGGGTGGGCCAATGAGCAGTTCTTC.

The chain uses TRBV20-1 and TRBJ1-5; TRBD1 aligns across 8 bases. Germline-derived CDR1 and CDR2 are DFQATT and SNEGSKA (reference sequence). V shed 3 bases and J 5 bases; nucleotides not matched to a gene: 6. The CDR3 covers 14 residues. DNA for the CDR3: TGCAGTGCTAGCTGGACAGGGAAGGATCAGCCCCAGCATTTT. Encoded protein: CSASWTGKDQPQHF.

This clonotype was observed a few times. The V gene is TRBV7-3, the J gene TRBJ2-1, with 7 bases identical to TRBD2. After removal of 5 bases from V and 5 bases from J, the junction contained 6 bases not matched to a gene. The CDR3 is 14 residues long. Looked up from germline, CDR1 is SGHTA and CDR2 is FQGTGA. Here the CDR3 DNA reads TGTGCCAGCAGCCAGACTAGCCTTAACAATGAGCAGTTCTTC. Protein sequence: CASSQTSLNNEQFF.

In this sample, this clonotype turned up many times. This chain uses TRBV7-9 with TRBJ1-1; no clear D gene. The CDR3 sequence is 14 residues long. Trimming removed 5 bases at V and 1 base at J, with 11 bases between. In germline, CDR1 is SEHNR, CDR2 FQNEAQ (reference sequence). The CDR3 region has the DNA TGTGCCAGCAGCCTGCTGAGTGAGAACACTGAAGCTTTCTTT. Translating it yields CASSLLSENTEAFF.

The chain carries TRBV3-1 and TRBJ2-1; D unclear. This CDR3 has 12 residues. The germline CDR1 and CDR2 sequences are LGHDT and YNNKEL (reference sequence). Between the trimmed V and J ends, which lost 5 bases and 7 bases, there was a span of 9 bases. CDR3 sequence: CASSRTPNEQFF. DNA of the CDR3: TGTGCCAGCAGCAGGACCCCAAATGAGCAGTTCTTC.